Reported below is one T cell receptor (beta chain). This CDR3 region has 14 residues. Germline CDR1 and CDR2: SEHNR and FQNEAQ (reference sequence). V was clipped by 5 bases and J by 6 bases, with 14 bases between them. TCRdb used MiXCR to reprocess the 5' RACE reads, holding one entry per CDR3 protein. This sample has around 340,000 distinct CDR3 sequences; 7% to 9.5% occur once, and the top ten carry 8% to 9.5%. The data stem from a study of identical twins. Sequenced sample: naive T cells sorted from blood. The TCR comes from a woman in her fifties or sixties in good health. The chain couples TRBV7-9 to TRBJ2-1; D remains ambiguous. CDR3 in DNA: TGTGCCAGCAGCCCTCTCGGCCCATTCAATGAGCAGTTCTTC. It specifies CASSPLGPFNEQFF.